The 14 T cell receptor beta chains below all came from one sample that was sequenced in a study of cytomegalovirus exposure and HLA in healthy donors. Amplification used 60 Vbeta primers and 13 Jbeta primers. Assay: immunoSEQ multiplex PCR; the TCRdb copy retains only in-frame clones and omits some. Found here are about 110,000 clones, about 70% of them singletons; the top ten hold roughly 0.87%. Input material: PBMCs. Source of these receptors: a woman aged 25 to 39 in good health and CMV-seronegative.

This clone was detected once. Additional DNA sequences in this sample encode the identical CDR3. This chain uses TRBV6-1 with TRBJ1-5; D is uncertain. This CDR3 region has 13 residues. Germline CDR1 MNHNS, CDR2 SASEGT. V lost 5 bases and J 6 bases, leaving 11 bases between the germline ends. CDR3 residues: CASSPGGGQPQHF. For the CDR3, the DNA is TGTGCCAGCAGTCCAGGAGGTGGTCAGCCCCAGCATTTT.

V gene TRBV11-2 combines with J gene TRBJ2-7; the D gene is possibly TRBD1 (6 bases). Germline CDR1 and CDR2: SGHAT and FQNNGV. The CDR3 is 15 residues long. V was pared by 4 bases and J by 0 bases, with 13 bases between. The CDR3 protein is CASSSRDNPSYEQYF. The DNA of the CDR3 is TGTGCCAGCAGCTCCCGGGACAACCCCTCCTACGAGCAGTACTTC.

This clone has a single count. The CDR3 sequence is CASTPMDGGRGQPQHF. CDR3 nucleotide sequence: TGTGCCAGTACCCCAATGGATGGAGGGCGAGGTCAGCCCCAGCATTTT. The chain employs TRBV19 and TRBJ1-5; D remains ambiguous. Germline CDR1 reads LNHDA; CDR2 reads SQIVND (reference sequence). This CDR3 is 16 amino acids long. V gave up 7 bases and J gave up 6 bases, with 22 bases separating them.

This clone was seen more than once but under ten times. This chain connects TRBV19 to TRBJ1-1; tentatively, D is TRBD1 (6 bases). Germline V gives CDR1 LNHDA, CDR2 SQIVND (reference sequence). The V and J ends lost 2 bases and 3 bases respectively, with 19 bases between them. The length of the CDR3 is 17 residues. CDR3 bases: TGTGCCAGTAGTATATCAACAGGGTATGCGGTGTACACTGAAGCTTTCTTT. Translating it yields CASSISTGYAVYTEAFF. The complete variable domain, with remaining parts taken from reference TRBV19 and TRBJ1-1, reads DGGITQSPKYLFRKEGQNVTLSCEQNLNHDAMYWYRQDPGQGLRLIYYSQIVNDFQKGDIAEGYSVSREKKESFPLTVTSAQKNPTAFYLCASSISTGYAVYTEAFFGQGTRLTVV.

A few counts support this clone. This chain's CDR3 is CSVEPQLDRGQAAFF. The CDR3, as DNA: TGCAGCGTTGAACCTCAATTAGACAGGGGGCAGGCAGCTTTCTTT. V gene TRBV29-1 combines with J gene TRBJ1-1, with TRBD1 matching over 10 bases. CDR1 SQVTM and CDR2 ANQGSEA come from the germline V gene. The length of the CDR3 is 15 residues. Trimming at V came to 2 bases and at J to 10 bases, leaving 13 bases not matched to a gene.

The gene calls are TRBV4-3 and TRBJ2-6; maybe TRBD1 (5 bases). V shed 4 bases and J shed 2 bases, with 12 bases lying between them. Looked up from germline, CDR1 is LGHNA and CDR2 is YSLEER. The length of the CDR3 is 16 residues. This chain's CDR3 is CASSRLGAPGANVLTF. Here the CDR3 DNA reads TGCGCCAGCAGCCGCCTTGGGGCACCTGGGGCCAACGTCCTGACTTTC.

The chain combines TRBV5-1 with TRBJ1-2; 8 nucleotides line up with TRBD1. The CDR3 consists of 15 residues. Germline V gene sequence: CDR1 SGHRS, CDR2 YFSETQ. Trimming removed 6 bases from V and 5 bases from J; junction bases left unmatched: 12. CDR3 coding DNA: TGCGCCAGCACCCCGATCACAGGGGGGGTATATGGCTACACCTTC. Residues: CASTPITGGVYGYTF.

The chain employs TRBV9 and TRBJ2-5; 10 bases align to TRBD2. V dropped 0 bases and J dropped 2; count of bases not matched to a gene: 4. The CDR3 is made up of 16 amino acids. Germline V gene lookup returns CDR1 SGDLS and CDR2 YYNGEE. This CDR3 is CASSVGLAGVQETQYF. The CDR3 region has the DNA TGTGCCAGCAGCGTAGGCCTAGCGGGAGTTCAAGAGACCCAGTACTTC.

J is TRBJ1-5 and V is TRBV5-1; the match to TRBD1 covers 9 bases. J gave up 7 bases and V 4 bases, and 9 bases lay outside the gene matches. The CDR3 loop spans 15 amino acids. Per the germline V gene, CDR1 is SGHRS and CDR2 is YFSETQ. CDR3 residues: CASSRTGAVEQPQHF. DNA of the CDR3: TGCGCCAGCAGCCGGACAGGGGCCGTTGAGCAGCCCCAGCATTTT.

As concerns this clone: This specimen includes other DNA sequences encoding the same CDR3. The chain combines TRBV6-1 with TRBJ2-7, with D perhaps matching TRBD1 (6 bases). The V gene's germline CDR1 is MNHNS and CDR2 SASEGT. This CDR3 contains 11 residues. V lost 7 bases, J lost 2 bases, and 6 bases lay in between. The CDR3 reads CASTGAYEQYF. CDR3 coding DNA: TGTGCCAGCACAGGGGCCTACGAGCAGTACTTC.

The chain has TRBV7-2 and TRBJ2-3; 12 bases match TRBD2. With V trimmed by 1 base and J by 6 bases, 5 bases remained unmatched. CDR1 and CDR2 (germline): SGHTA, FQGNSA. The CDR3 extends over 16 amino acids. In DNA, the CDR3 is TGTGCCAGCAGCTTAGAGACTAGCGGGGGCGTCGATACGCAGTATTTT. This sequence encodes CASSLETSGGVDTQYF.

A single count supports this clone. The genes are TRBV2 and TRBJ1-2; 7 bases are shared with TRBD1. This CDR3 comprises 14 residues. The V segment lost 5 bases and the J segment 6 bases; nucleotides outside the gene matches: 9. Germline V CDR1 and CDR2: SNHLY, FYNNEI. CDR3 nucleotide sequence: TGTGCCAGCAGTACCGACAGGGAGGTTCATGGCTACACCTTC. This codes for CASSTDREVHGYTF. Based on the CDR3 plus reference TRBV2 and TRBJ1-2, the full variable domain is EPEVTQTPSHQVTQMGQEVILRCVPISNHLYFYWYRQILGQKVEFLVSFYNNEISEKSEIFDDQFSVERPDGSNFTLKIRSTKLEDSAMYFCASSTDREVHGYTFGSGTRLTVV.

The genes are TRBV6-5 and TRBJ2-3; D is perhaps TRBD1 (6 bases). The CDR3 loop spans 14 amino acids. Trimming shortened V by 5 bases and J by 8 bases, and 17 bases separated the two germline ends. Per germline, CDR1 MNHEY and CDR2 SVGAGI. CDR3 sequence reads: CASSTSGTSATQYF. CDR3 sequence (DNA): TGTGCCAGCAGTACCTCCGGGACATCCGCTACGCAGTATTTT.

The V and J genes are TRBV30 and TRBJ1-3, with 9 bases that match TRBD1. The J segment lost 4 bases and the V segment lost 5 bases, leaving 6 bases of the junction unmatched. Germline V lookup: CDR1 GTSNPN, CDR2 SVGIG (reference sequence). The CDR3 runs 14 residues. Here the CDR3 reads CAWEQGAIGNTIYF. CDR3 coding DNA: TGTGCCTGGGAACAGGGGGCGATCGGAAACACCATATATTTT.